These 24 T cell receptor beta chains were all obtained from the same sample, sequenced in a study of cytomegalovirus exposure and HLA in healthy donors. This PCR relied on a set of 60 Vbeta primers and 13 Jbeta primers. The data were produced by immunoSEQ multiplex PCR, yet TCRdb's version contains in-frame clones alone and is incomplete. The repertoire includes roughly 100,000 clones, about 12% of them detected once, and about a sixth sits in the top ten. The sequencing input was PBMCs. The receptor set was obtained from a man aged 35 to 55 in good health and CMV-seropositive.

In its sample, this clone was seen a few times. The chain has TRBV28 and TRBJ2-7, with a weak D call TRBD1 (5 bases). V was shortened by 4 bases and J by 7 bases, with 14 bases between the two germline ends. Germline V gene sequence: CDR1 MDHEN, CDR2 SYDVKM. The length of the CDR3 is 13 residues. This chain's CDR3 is CASSSSGRTEQYF. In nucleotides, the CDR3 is TGTGCCAGCAGTTCCTCGGGCAGGACAGAGCAGTACTTC.

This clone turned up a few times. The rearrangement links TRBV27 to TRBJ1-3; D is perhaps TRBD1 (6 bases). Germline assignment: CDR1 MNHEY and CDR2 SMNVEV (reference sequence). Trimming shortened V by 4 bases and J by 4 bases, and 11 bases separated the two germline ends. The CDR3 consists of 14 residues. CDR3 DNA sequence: TGTGCCAGCAGTTCAGGGGTTGACGGAAACACCATATATTTT. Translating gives CASSSGVDGNTIYF.

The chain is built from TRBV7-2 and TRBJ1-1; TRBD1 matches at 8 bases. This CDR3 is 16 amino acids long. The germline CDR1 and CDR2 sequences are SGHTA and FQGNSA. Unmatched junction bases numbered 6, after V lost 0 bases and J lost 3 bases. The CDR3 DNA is TGTGCCAGCAGCTTAGCGCGTAACAGGGGGGACACTGAAGCTTTCTTT. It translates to CASSLARNRGDTEAFF. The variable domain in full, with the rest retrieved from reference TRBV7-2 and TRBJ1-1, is GAGVSQSPSNKVTEKGKDVELRCDPISGHTALYWYRQSLGQGLEFLIYFQGNSAPDKSGLPSDRFSAERTGGSVSTLTIQRTQQEDSAVYLCASSLARNRGDTEAFFGQGTRLTVV.

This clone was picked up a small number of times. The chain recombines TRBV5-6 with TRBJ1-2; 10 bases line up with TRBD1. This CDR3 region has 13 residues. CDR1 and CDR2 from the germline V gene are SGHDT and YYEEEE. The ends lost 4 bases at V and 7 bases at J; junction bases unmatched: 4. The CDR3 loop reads CASSQGQGGGYTF. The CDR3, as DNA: TGTGCCAGCAGCCAAGGACAGGGGGGTGGCTACACCTTC.

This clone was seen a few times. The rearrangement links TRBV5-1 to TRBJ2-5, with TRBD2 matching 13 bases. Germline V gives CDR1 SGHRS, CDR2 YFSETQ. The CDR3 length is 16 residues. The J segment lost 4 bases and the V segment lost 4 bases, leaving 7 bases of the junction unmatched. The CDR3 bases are TGCGCCAGCAGCGCCTGGACTAGCGGGAGTTTAGAGACCCAGTACTTC. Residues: CASSAWTSGSLETQYF.

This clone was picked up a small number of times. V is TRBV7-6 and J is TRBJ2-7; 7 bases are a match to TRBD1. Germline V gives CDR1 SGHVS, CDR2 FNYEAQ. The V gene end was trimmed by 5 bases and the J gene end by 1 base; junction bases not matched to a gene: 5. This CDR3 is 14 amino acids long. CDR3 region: CASSQGDGSYEQYF. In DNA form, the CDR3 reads TGTGCCAGCAGCCAGGGGGACGGGTCCTACGAGCAGTACTTC.

The CDR3 DNA reads TGCAGCGTTGACGCCCGGGAGAGAGAGACCCAGTACTTC. It encodes CSVDARERETQYF. The rearrangement joins TRBV29-1 to TRBJ2-5; possibly TRBD2 for D (6 bases). The CDR3 length is 13 residues. Per germline, CDR1 SQVTM and CDR2 ANQGSEA. The ends were cut back, 3 bases at V and 4 bases at J, with 12 bases in the middle.

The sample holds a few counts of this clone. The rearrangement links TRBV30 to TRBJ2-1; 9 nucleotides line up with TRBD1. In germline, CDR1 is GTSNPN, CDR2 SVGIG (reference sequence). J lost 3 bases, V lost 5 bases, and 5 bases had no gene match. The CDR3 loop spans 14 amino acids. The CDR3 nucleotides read TGTGCCTGGGGGGACAGGGATTTCTACAATGAGCAGTTCTTC. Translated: CAWGDRDFYNEQFF.

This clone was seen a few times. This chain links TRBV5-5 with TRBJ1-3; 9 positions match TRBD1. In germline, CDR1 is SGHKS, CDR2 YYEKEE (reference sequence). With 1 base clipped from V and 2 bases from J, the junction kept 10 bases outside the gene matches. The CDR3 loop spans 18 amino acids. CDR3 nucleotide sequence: TGTGCCAGCAGCTTGACCTCCCGGGACAGGGTGGCTGGAAACACCATATATTTT. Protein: CASSLTSRDRVAGNTIYF.

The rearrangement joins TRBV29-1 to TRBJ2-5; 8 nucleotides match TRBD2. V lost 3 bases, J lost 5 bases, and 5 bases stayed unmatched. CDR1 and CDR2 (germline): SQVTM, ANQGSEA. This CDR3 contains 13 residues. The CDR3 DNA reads TGCAGCGTTGACTCCGGGAGGGGGGAGACCCAGTACTTC. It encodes CSVDSGRGETQYF. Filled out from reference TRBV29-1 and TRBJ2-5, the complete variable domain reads SAVISQKPSRDICQRGTSLTIQCQVDSQVTMMFWYRQQPGQSLTLIATANQGSEATYESGFVIDKFPISRPNLTFSTLTVSNMSPEDSSIYLCSVDSGRGETQYFGPGTRLLVL.

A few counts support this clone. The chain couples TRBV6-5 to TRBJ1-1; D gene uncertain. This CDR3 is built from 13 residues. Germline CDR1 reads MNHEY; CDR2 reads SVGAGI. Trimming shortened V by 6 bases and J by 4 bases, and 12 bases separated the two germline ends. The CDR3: CASSSSTGTEAFF. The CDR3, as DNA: TGTGCCAGCAGCTCCTCCACCGGCACTGAAGCTTTCTTT.

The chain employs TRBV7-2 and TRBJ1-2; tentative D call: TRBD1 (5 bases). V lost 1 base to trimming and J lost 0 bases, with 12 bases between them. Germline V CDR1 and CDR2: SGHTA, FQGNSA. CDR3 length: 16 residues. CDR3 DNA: TGTGCCAGCAGCTTAGTAGGATCAGGGACTAACTATGGCTACACCTTC. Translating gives CASSLVGSGTNYGYTF.

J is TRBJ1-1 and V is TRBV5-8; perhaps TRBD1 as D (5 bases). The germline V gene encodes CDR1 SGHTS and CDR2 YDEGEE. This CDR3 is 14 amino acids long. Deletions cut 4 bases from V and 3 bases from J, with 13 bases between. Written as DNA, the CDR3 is TGTGCCAGCAGCCCAGGGTTTGGGGACACTGAAGCTTTCTTT. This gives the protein CASSPGFGDTEAFF.

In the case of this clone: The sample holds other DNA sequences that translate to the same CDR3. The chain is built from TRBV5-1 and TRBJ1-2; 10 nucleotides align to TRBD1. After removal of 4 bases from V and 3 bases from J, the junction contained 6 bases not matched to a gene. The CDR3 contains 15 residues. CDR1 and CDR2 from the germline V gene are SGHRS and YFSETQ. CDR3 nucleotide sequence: TGCGCCAGCAGCGCCTATGGGACAGGGGACTATGGCTACACCTTC. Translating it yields CASSAYGTGDYGYTF.

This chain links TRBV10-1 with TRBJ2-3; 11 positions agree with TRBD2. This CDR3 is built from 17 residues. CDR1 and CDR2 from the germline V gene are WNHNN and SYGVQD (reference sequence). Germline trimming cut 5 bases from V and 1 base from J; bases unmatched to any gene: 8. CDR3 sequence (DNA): TGCGCCAGCAGTCGAGGAACTAGCGGGAGCGGCACAGATACGCAGTATTTT. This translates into CASSRGTSGSGTDTQYF.

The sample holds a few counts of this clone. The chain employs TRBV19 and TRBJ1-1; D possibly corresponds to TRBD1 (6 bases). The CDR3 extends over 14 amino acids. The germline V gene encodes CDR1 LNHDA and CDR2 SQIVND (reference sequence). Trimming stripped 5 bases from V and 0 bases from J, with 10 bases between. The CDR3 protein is CASSQQGLNTEAFF. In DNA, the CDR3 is TGTGCCAGTAGTCAACAGGGACTGAACACTGAAGCTTTCTTT.

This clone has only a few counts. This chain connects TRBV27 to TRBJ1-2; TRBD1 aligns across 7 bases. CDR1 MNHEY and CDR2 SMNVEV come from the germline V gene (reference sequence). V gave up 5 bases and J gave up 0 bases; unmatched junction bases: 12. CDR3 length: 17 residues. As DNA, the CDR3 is TGTGCCAGCAGTCCCAACAGGGGACCGATAGCTAACTATGGCTACACCTTC. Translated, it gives CASSPNRGPIANYGYTF.

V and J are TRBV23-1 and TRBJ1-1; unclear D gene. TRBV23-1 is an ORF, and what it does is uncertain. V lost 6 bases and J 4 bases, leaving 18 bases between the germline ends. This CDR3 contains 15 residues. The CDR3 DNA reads TGCGCCAGCAGCCACGCTAACTATCGTCCCACTGAAGCTTTCTTT. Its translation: CASSHANYRPTEAFF.

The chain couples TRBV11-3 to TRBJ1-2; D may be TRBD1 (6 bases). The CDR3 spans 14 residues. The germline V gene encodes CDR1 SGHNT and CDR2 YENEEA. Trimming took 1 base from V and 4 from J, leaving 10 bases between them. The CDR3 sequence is CASSLGRGFYGYTF. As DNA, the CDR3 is TGTGCCAGCAGCTTAGGCAGGGGCTTCTATGGCTACACCTTC.

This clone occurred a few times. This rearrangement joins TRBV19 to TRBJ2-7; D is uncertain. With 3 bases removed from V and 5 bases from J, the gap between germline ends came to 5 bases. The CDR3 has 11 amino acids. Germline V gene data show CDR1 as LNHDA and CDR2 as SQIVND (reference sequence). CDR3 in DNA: TGTGCCAGTAGTATGAGAGACGAGCAGTACTTC. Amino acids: CASSMRDEQYF.

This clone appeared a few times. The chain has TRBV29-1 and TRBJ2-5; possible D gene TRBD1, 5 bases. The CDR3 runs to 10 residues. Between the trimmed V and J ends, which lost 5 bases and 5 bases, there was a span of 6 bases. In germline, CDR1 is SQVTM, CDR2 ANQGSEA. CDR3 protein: CSVSGETQYF. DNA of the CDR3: TGCAGCGTTTCAGGGGAGACCCAGTACTTC. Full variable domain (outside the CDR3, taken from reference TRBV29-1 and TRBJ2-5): SAVISQKPSRDICQRGTSLTIQCQVDSQVTMMFWYRQQPGQSLTLIATANQGSEATYESGFVIDKFPISRPNLTFSTLTVSNMSPEDSSIYLCSVSGETQYFGPGTRLLVL.

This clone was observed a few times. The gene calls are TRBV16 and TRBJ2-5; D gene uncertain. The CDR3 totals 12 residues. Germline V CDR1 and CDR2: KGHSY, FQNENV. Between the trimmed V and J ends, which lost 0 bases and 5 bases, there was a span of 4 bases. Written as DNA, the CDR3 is TGTGCCAGCAGCCAATCCGGGGAGACCCAGTACTTC. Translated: CASSQSGETQYF.

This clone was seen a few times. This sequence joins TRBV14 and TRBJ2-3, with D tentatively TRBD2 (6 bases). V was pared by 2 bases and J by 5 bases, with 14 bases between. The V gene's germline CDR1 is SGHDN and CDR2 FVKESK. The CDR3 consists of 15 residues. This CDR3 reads CASSQSLGGGDTQYF. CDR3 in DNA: TGTGCCAGCAGCCAATCCCTGGGAGGAGGAGATACGCAGTATTTT. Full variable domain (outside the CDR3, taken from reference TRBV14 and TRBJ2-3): EAGVTQFPSHSVIEKGQTVTLRCDPISGHDNLYWYRRVMGKEIKFLLHFVKESKQDESGMPNNRFLAERTGGTYSTLKVQPAELEDSGVYFCASSQSLGGGDTQYFGPGTRLTVL.

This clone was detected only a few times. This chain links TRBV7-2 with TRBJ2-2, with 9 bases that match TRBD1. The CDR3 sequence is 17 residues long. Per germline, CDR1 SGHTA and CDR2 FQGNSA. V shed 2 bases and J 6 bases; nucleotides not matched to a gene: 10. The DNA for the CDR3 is TGTGCCAGCAGCTTATTTGCGGGACAGGGAAGTCCCGGGGAGCTGTTTTTT. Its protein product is CASSLFAGQGSPGELFF.